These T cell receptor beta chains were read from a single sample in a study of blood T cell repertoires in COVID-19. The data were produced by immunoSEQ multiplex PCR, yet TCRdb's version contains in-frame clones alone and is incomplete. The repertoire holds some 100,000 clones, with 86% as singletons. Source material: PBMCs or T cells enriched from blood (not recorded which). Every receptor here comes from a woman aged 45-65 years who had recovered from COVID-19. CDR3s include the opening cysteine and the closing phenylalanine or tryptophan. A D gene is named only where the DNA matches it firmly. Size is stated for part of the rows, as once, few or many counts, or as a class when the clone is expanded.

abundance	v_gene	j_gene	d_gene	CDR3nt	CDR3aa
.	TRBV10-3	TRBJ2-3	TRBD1	TGTGCCATCAGCCAGACAGGGATAAGTTCAGATACGCAGTATTTT	CAISQTGISSDTQYF
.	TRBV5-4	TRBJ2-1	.	TGTGCCAGCAGCTTTAACCTAGAGCAGTTCTTC	CASSFNLEQFF
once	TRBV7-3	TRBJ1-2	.	TGTGCCAACAGCTTCGGAGCCGGCGGCTACACCTTC	CANSFGAGGYTF
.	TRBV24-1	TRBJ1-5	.	TGTGCCACCAGTCGACAGGATAATCAGCCCCAGCATTTT	CATSRQDNQPQHF
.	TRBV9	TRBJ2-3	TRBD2	TGTGCCAGCAGCGTAGTGGGCGGGAGGAGCGCAGATACGCAGTATTTT	CASSVVGGRSADTQYF
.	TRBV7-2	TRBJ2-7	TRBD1	TGTGCCAGCAGCGATGGGACAGGACACAACTACGAGCAGTACTTC	CASSDGTGHNYEQYF
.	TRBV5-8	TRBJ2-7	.	TGTGCCAGCAGTTACGACAGGAACTCCTACGAGCAGTACTTC	CASSYDRNSYEQYF
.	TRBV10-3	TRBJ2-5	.	TGTGCCATCAGTGCGGGAGCGGAGGAGACCCAGTACTTC	CAISAGAEETQYF
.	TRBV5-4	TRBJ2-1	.	TGTGCCAGCGCACGCGAGGGCGATGCCTACAATGAGCAGTTCTTC	CASAREGDAYNEQFF
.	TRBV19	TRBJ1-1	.	TGTGCCAGTAGTATTTACACCACGAACACTGAAGCTTTCTTT	CASSIYTTNTEAFF
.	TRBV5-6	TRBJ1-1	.	TGTGCCAGCAGCTGGAGGGGGAACACTGAAGCTTTCTTT	CASSWRGNTEAFF
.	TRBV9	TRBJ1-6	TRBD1	TGTGCCAGCAGCGCCATGGGGACAGGGGCTTCGAGTTCACCCCTCCACTTT	CASSAMGTGASSSPLHF
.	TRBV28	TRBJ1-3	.	TGTGCCAGCAGTTTATCGGGGGCTGGAAACACCATATATTTT	CASSLSGAGNTIYF
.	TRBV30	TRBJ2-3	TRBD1	TGTGCCTGGAGGCCCATCAGGGGGTTCACAGATACGCAGTATTTT	CAWRPIRGFTDTQYF
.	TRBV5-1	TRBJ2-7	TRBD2	TGCGCCAGCAGCCCGTTAGCGGGAACGGGCGAGCAGTACTTC	CASSPLAGTGEQYF
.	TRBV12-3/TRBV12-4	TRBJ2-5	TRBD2	TGTGCCAGCAGTTTAGGGGGCAGGGGACTAGCGTACTTC	CASSLGGRGLAYF
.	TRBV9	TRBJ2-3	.	TGTGCCAGCAGCCGGAGGAGGACAGATACGCAGTATTTT	CASSRRRTDTQYF
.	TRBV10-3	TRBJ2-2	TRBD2	TGTGCCATCAGTCAGACTAGCGGGGGAACCGGGGAGCTGTTTTTT	CAISQTSGGTGELFF
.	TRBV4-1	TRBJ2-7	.	TGCGCCAGCAGCCAAGATCGGGGAGCAGACGAGCAGTACTTC	CASSQDRGADEQYF
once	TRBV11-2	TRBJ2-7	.	TGTGCCAGCAGCTTCTGGACAGTTGAAATCTACGAGCAGTACTTC	CASSFWTVEIYEQYF
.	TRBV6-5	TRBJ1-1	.	TGTGCCAGCAGTTACGCCAGGGGTGAGACTGAAGCTTTCTTT	CASSYARGETEAFF
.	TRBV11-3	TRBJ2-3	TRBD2	TGTGCCAGCAGCTTCGGGACTAGCTACGCAGATACGCAGTATTTT	CASSFGTSYADTQYF
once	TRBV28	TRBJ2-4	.	TGTGCCAGCAGTTTGCGACAGCTAGCCAAAAACATTCAGTACTTC	CASSLRQLAKNIQYF
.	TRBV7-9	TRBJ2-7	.	TGTGCCAGCAGCCCCGACAAGCCCTACGAGCAGTACTTC	CASSPDKPYEQYF
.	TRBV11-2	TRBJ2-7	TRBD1	TGTGCCAGCAGGGACAGGGGGTCCTACGAGCAGTACTTC	CASRDRGSYEQYF
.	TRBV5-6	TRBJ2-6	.	TGTGCCAGCAGCTTGGGACACTTTGGGGCCAACGTCCTGACTTTC	CASSLGHFGANVLTF
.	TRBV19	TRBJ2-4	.	TGTGCCAGTAGTATAGCTGTATCCGGGTCCCCCGGCTCAAACATTCAGTACTTC	CASSIAVSGSPGSNIQYF
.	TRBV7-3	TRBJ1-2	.	TGTGCCAGCAGCCCTTATGGGACGGGGGACAACTATGGCTACACCTTC	CASSPYGTGDNYGYTF
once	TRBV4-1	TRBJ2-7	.	TGCGCCAGCAGCCAAGTCATCCGAGACGAGCAGTACTTC	CASSQVIRDEQYF
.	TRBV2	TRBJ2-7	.	TGTGCCACTAAGCCCAAACGTACAGGGTCCAACGAGCAGTACTTC	CATKPKRTGSNEQYF
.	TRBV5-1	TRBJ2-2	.	TGCGCCAGCAGCTTGGCCCAGGCGAACACCGGGGAGCTGTTTTTT	CASSLAQANTGELFF
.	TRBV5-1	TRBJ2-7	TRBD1	TGCGCCAGCAGCTTGGTGGACAGGGGGCCCTACGAGCAGTACTTC	CASSLVDRGPYEQYF
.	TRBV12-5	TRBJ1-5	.	TGTGCTAGTGGTTTAGCTGATCAGCCCCAGCATTTT	CASGLADQPQHF
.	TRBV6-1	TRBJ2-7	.	TGTGCCAGCAGTGAAACCCTAGTCTACGAGCAGTACTTC	CASSETLVYEQYF
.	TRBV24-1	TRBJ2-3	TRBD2	TGTGCCACCAGTGATTGGGGACTAGCGGGCAGCACAGATACGCAGTATTTT	CATSDWGLAGSTDTQYF
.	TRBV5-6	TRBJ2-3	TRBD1	TGTGCCAGCAGTCTAAAACCAGGGGGCGCAGATACGCAGTATTTT	CASSLKPGGADTQYF
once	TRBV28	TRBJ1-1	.	TGTGCCAGCAGACTTGGGGGGGGTCGAACTGAAGCTTTCTTT	CASRLGGGRTEAFF
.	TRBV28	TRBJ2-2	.	TGTGCCAGCGGGCCTCAGGGGAACACCGGGGAGCTGTTTTTT	CASGPQGNTGELFF
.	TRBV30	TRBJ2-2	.	TGTGCCTGGAGTGGGACGGCAGGGACCGGGGAGCTGTTTTTT	CAWSGTAGTGELFF
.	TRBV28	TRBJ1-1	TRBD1	TGTGCCAGCAGTCCCCCGACAGGGGAGGGCACTGAAGCTTTCTTT	CASSPPTGEGTEAFF
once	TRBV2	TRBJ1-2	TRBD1	TGTGCCAGCGCAAGGCCCGACAGGGTGACCTATGGCTACACCTTC	CASARPDRVTYGYTF
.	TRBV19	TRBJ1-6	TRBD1	TGTGCCAGTAGTACAGGCAGGGGGCCCAACTCGTCACCCCTCCACTTT	CASSTGRGPNSSPLHF
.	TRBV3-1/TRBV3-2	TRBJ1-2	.	TGTGCCAGCAGCCAAGAAACATTCCATGGCTACACCTTC	CASSQETFHGYTF
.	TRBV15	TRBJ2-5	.	TGTGCCACCAGCAGAGGGCAGGACTCGGAGACCCAGTACTTC	CATSRGQDSETQYF
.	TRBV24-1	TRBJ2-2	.	TGTGCCATCGGCGGCACCGGGGAGCTGTTTTTT	CAIGGTGELFF
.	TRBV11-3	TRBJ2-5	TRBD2	TGTGCCAGCAGTCTAACTAGCGGGAGACAGACCCAGTACTTC	CASSLTSGRQTQYF
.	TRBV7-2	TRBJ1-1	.	TGTGCCAGCAGCCCGAACAGGCAAGCTTTCTTT	CASSPNRQAFF
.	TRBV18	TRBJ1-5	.	TGTGCCAGCTCACCACGTCACAGGGACAATCAGCCCCAGCATTTT	CASSPRHRDNQPQHF
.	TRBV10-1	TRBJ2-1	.	TGCGCCAGCAGTGAGTCTGGGGCTCCTGAGCAGTTCTTC	CASSESGAPEQFF
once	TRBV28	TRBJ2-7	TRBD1	TGTGCCAGCAGTGATAGGGACAGGCGCTACTACGAGCAGTACTTC	CASSDRDRRYYEQYF